This T cell receptor beta chain was sequenced for a study of identical twins. V trimming: 8 bases; J trimming: 0 bases; junction bases outside the gene matches: 8. The CDR3 is 15 amino acids. The germline gives CDR1 MNHNS, CDR2 SASEGT. Notes on this clonotype: As yet, its antigen is unknown.

Findings and limits, study-wide: Monozygotic twin pairs showed more out-of-frame TCR alpha sharing than models estimated. In zero-insertion analyses, partial confounding could arise from invariant MAIT and iNKT cells.

TCRdb re-derived calls from the 5' RACE reads in MiXCR, one entry per CDR3 protein. The sample includes under 900,000 distinct CDR3 sequences, around a sixth of them seen just once. The same data also went into a second study, on T cells expressing NK-cell markers. That source notes: In a handful of donors, dominant NKG2C+ clonotypes were roughly 1.0-8% of CD8+ T cells. Once again these clonotypes came out on top in the CD3+CD56-NKG2C+ fraction of a handful of donors.

The source material was PBMCs. The chain is built from TRBV6-1 and TRBJ2-5; 8 bases line up with TRBD2. The receptor comes from a woman aged 18-29 years in good health. In DNA, the CDR3 is TGTGCCAGCTATAGAGAGCGGGGGTACCAAGAGACCCAGTACTTC. Its translation: CASYRERGYQETQYF.